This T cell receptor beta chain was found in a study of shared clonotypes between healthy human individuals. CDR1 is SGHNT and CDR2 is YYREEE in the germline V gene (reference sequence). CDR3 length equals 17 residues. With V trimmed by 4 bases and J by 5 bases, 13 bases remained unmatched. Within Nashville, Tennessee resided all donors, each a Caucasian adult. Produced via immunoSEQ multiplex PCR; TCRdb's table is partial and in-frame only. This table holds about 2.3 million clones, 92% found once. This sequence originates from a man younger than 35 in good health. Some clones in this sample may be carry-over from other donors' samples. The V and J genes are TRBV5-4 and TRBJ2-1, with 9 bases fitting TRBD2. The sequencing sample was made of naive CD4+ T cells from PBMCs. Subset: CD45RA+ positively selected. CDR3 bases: TGTGCCAGCAGCCGTGACCCAACTAGCGGGTATAACAATGAGCAGTTCTTC. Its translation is CASSRDPTSGYNNEQFF.